A selection of T cell receptor beta chains follows, all from one sample in a study of regulatory T cells in long-lasting Graves disease. Each CDR3 protein gets one entry after TCRdb re-called the multiplex PCR reads with MiXCR. The data hold hundreds of thousands of distinct CDR3 sequences, with approximately 15% observed a single time. In addition, the sample was reused for a study of T cells in Graves' hyperthyroidism and ophthalmopathy.

Here the sequenced sample was peripheral blood mononuclear cells (PBMCs), taken at new diagnosis, from a patient treated with antithyroid drugs. The receptor source for this set is a young man with Graves disease. The CDR3 runs from the conserved cysteine through the conserved F or W. D genes are given only for firm matches. Rows may omit the clone size; those that give it use once, few, many or a size class.

len,j_gene,d_gene,v_gene,abundance,CDR3aa,CDR3nt
13,TRBJ1-1,.,TRBV30,many,CAWTMELNTEAFF,TGTGCCTGGACCATGGAACTGAACACTGAAGCTTTCTTT
12,TRBJ2-3,.,TRBV27,many,CATNQNEDTQYF,TGTGCCACCAACCAGAATGAAGATACGCAGTATTTT
13,TRBJ2-1,.,TRBV2,many,CASSVNRDNEQFF,TGTGCCAGCAGTGTAAACAGGGACAATGAGCAGTTCTTC
18,TRBJ2-3,TRBD2,TRBV2,.,CASSGSVGRADSIDTQYF,TGTGCCAGCAGTGGATCGGTGGGGAGGGCCGATTCGATCGATACGCAGTATTTT
15,TRBJ2-3,.,TRBV2,many,CASSEAPQGTDTQYF,TGTGCCAGCAGTGAAGCGCCACAGGGCACAGATACGCAGTATTTT
15,TRBJ1-1,.,TRBV27,many,CASSLLSTINTEAFF,TGTGCCAGCAGTCTACTCTCGACGATCAACACTGAAGCTTTCTTT
20,TRBJ2-7,TRBD1,TRBV6-1,many,CASPSPSRGQGWRRGYEQYF,TGTGCCAGCCCAAGTCCCTCGCGAGGACAGGGGTGGAGGAGAGGCTACGAGCAGTACTTC
17,TRBJ2-2,.,TRBV7-8,many,CASSLAGQALNTGELFF,TGTGCCAGCAGCTTAGCGGGCCAGGCTCTGAACACCGGGGAGCTGTTTTTT
15,TRBJ2-3,TRBD2,TRBV19,.,CASSAPGGAYDAQYF,TGTGCCAGTAGTGCCCCGGGAGGGGCCTACGATGCGCAGTATTTT
16,TRBJ2-1,TRBD1,TRBV27,many,CASRTLGQGKYNEQFF,TGTGCCAGCAGAACATTGGGACAGGGAAAATACAATGAGCAGTTCTTC
13,TRBJ2-3,.,TRBV30,few,CAWTQRSTDTQYF,TGTGCCTGGACCCAGCGGAGCACAGATACGCAGTATTTT
16,TRBJ1-5,TRBD1,TRBV7-9,many,CASSLVRGPGNQPQHF,TGTGCCAGCAGCTTAGTGAGGGGGCCTGGCAATCAGCCCCAGCATTTT
13,TRBJ2-5,TRBD1,TRBV29-1,many,CSADRGTQETQYF,TGCAGCGCTGACAGGGGTACTCAAGAGACCCAGTACTTC
14,TRBJ1-3,.,TRBV18,few,CASSRRTARDTIYF,TGTGCCAGCTCACGGCGGACAGCGAGGGACACCATATATTTT
15,TRBJ2-7,.,TRBV12-3/TRBV12-4,many,CASSLLGRSSYEQYF,TGTGCCAGCAGTTTACTCGGAAGAAGCTCCTACGAGCAGTACTTC
15,TRBJ2-1,TRBD2,TRBV10-3,.,CAISVGLEGKKEQFF,TGTGCCATCAGTGTTGGACTAGAGGGGAAAAAGGAGCAGTTCTTC
15,TRBJ2-5,TRBD2,TRBV3-1,many,CASSQGTSGQETQYF,TGTGCCAGCAGCCAAGGGACTAGCGGGCAAGAGACCCAGTACTTC
13,TRBJ2-1,TRBD2,TRBV13,many,CASSLTSAHEQFF,TGTGCCAGCTCCCTAACTAGCGCCCATGAGCAGTTCTTC
14,TRBJ1-4,.,TRBV7-9,many,CASSSGVMSEKLFF,TGTGCCAGCAGCTCCGGAGTAATGAGTGAAAAACTGTTTTTT
16,TRBJ2-1,.,TRBV6-1,many,CASSEEFVSPYNEQFF,TGTGCCAGCAGTGAGGAGTTTGTGAGCCCCTACAATGAGCAGTTCTTC
13,TRBJ2-1,.,TRBV6-2/TRBV6-3,.,CASSINDGNEQFF,TGTGCCAGCAGCATTAATGATGGGAATGAGCAGTTCTTC
13,TRBJ1-2,TRBD1,TRBV20-1,many,CSARRDSSYGYTF,TGCAGTGCTAGAAGGGACAGCTCCTATGGCTACACCTTC
14,TRBJ2-1,.,TRBV27,few,CASSLEGHQDEQFF,TGTGCCAGCAGTTTAGAGGGGCACCAGGATGAGCAGTTCTTC
16,TRBJ2-1,TRBD2,TRBV20-1,many,CSARDLGLAGHNEQFF,TGCAGTGCTAGAGATCTCGGGCTAGCGGGCCACAATGAGCAGTTCTTC